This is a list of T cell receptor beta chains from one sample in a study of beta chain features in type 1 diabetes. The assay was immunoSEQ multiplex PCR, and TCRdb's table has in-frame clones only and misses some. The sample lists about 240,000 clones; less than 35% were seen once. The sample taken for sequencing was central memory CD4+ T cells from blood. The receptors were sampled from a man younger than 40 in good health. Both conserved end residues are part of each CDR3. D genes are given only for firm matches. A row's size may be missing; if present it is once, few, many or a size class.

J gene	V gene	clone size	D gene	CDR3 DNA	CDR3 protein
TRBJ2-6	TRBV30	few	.	TGTGCCGCAAGGGGGGGAGTATTACCTGGGGCCAACGTCCTGACTTTC	CAARGGVLPGANVLTF
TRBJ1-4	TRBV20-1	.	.	TGCAGTGCCCAGCACTATGAAAAACTGTTTTTT	CSAQHYEKLFF
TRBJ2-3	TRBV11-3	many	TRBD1	TGTGCCAGCAGCACAAGACAGGGTAAAGGATCGGATACGCAGTATTTT	CASSTRQGKGSDTQYF
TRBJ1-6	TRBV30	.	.	TGTGCCTGGAGTGTGACAGCTTCTAATTCACCCCTCCACTTT	CAWSVTASNSPLHF
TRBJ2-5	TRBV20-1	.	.	TGCAGTGCTAGAGATCGGGGGACCCAGTACTTC	CSARDRGTQYF
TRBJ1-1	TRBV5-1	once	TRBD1	TGCGCCAGCAGCACAGGGGTCACTGAAGCTTTCTTT	CASSTGVTEAFF
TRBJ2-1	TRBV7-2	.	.	TGTGCCAGCAGCTTAGACAGGGTCGGGCAGTTCTTC	CASSLDRVGQFF
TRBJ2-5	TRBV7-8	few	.	TGTGCCAGCAGCCCCACCGGGGGCAATGAGTACTTC	CASSPTGGNEYF
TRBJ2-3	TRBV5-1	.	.	TGCGCCAGCAGCACCTCCTCAGAGGGAAATACGCAGTATTTT	CASSTSSEGNTQYF
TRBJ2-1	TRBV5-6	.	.	TGTGCCAGCAGCTTGGCGGTTAGGTTTTTCAATGAGCAGTTCTTC	CASSLAVRFFNEQFF